This passage covers 3 T cell receptor beta chains from one sample sequenced in a study of blood T cell repertoires in COVID-19. Here immunoSEQ multiplex PCR was the method, and the copy in TCRdb shows in-frame clones only, minus some. The table lists about 220,000 clones, 87% of them singletons. Sequenced material: PBMCs or T cells enriched from blood (not recorded which). These receptors were taken from a woman in her 30s with acute COVID-19.

This chain uses TRBV19 with TRBJ2-3; 7 bases match TRBD1. This CDR3 is built from 14 residues. Germline CDR1 and CDR2: LNHDA and SQIVND (reference sequence). V shed 5 bases and J 2 bases; nucleotides not matched to a gene: 4. The CDR3 reads CASSLGQTTDTQYF. The CDR3 bases are TGTGCCAGTAGTTTGGGACAGACCACAGATACGCAGTATTTT.

The chain combines TRBV6-6 with TRBJ1-1; D gene unclear. The CDR3 contains 13 residues. Germline CDR1 MNHNY, CDR2 SVGAGI (reference sequence). V was shortened by 7 bases and J by 6 bases, with 15 bases between the two germline ends. Here the CDR3 DNA reads TGTGCCAGCATAGAGTACACAGCAGCTGAAGCTTTCTTT. As protein: CASIEYTAAEAFF.

The rearrangement uses TRBV5-1 and TRBJ2-5; D unclear. Trimming took 4 bases from V and 5 from J, leaving 9 bases between them. Germline values: CDR1 SGHRS, CDR2 YFSETQ. This CDR3 region has 12 residues. CDR3 sequence reads: CASSMVEETQYF. CDR3 DNA sequence: TGCGCCAGCAGCATGGTAGAGGAGACCCAGTACTTC.